These 31 T cell receptor beta chains share one sample of origin, sequenced in a study of radiotherapy plus CTLA-4 blockade in lung cancer. Profiling relied on immunoSEQ multiplex PCR, and the TCRdb table lists in-frame clones only, not all of them. The repertoire holds 80,000 to 100,000 clones, with roughly 74% as singletons. The specimen was peripheral blood, collected from a patient treated with radiotherapy plus ipilimumab. The receptors were gathered from a human donor with non-small cell lung cancer who had a partial response to radiotherapy plus ipilimumab. Some clones in this sample may be carry-over from other donors' samples.

This chain links TRBV11-2 with TRBJ1-3, with 7 bases aligning to TRBD1. Germline V gene data show CDR1 as SGHAT and CDR2 as FQNNGV. This CDR3 is built from 15 residues. Trimming at V came to 2 bases and at J to 2 bases, leaving 3 bases not matched to a gene. CDR3 nucleotides: TGTGCCAGCAGCTTATTGCAGGGGGCTGGAAACACCATATATTTT. This encodes CASSLLQGAGNTIYF.

The CDR3 region is CASSLEVGGWSETQYF. The DNA for the CDR3 is TGTGCCAGCAGCTTAGAGGTGGGAGGGTGGTCGGAGACCCAGTACTTC. The V and J genes are TRBV7-8 and TRBJ2-5; 7 bases map to TRBD2. This CDR3 region has 16 residues. J was trimmed by 5 bases and V by 1 base; bases with no gene match: 10. Germline values: CDR1 SGHVS, CDR2 FQNEAQ.

This clone has only a few counts. The chain uses TRBV28 and TRBJ2-7; 7 nucleotides agree with TRBD1. After removal of 5 bases from V and 2 bases from J, the junction contained 9 bases not matched to a gene. The CDR3 consists of 15 residues. CDR1 is MDHEN, CDR2 SYDVKM, per germline. This CDR3 reads CASSPGQAWTYEQYF. The CDR3 bases are TGTGCCAGCAGTCCCGGACAGGCGTGGACCTACGAGCAGTACTTC.

The chain couples TRBV15 to TRBJ1-6; D is unclear. Germline-derived CDR1 and CDR2 are LNHNV and YYDKDF (reference sequence). V dropped 0 bases and J dropped 7 bases, with 10 bases sitting between them. This CDR3 region has 15 residues. The DNA of the CDR3 is TGTGCCACCAGCAGAGACCGGGGAACCAATTCACCCCTCCACTTT. It specifies CATSRDRGTNSPLHF.

This clone was counted only a few times. The V gene is TRBV10-3, the J gene TRBJ1-3; the D is unclear. Trimming removed 3 bases at V and 4 bases at J, with 4 bases between. CDR1 ENHRY and CDR2 SYGVKD come from the germline V gene. The CDR3 loop spans 12 amino acids. CDR3 in DNA: TGTGCCATCAGTGACGGGGGAAACACCATATATTTT. Translated, it gives CAISDGGNTIYF.

This chain uses TRBV11-3 with TRBJ2-3; D ambiguous. V was trimmed by 4 bases and J by 0 bases, leaving 14 bases between them. Germline loops: CDR1 SGHNT, CDR2 YENEEA. The CDR3 sequence is 16 residues long. The CDR3 DNA follows: TGTGCCAGCAGCTCCTATACCATGACTAGCACAGATACGCAGTATTTT. Translation gives CASSSYTMTSTDTQYF.

The rearrangement links TRBV10-3 to TRBJ1-1; tentatively, D is TRBD1 (6 bases). Trimming pared 5 bases from V and 1 base from J, leaving 11 bases between. CDR3 length: 14 amino acids. Germline CDR1 reads ENHRY; CDR2 reads SYGVKD. CDR3: CAISNMGQNTEAFF. The CDR3 DNA is TGTGCCATCAGTAACATGGGACAGAACACTGAAGCTTTCTTT.

V and J are TRBV7-9 and TRBJ1-1, with no clear D. Germline values: CDR1 SEHNR, CDR2 FQNEAQ (reference sequence). The V and J ends lost 5 bases and 1 base respectively, with 8 bases between them. The CDR3 sequence is 13 residues long. The CDR3: CASSHTTNTEAFF. The CDR3 bases are TGTGCCAGCAGCCACACTACGAACACTGAAGCTTTCTTT.

The gene calls are TRBV7-3 and TRBJ1-2; D might be TRBD1 (6 bases). The CDR3 consists of 14 residues. CDR1 is SGHTA and CDR2 is FQGTGA in the germline V gene. Between the trimmed V and J ends, which lost 2 bases and 7 bases, there was a span of 14 bases. As DNA, the CDR3 is TGTGCCAGCAGCTTATGCCGTGACAGGATTGGCTACACCTTC. Protein product: CASSLCRDRIGYTF.

The chain combines TRBV25-1 with TRBJ2-1; 7 bases agree with TRBD2. The V gene end was trimmed by 4 bases and the J gene end by 13 bases; junction bases not matched to a gene: 10. The length of the CDR3 is 13 residues. Germline lookup yields CDR1 MGHDK and CDR2 SYGVNS. Here the CDR3 DNA reads TGTGCCAGCAGTGTCCTGAACGGGAGGAACCAGTTCTTC. Its translation is CASSVLNGRNQFF. Variable domain in full (rest from reference TRBV25-1 and TRBJ2-1): EADIYQTPRYLVIGTGKKITLECSQTMGHDKMYWYQQDPGMELHLIHYSYGVNSTEKGDLSSESTVSRIRTEHFPLTLESARPSHTSQYLCASSVLNGRNQFFGPGTRLTVL.

The V and J genes are TRBV6-5 and TRBJ1-2; D gene ambiguous. Trimming removed 5 bases at V and 4 bases at J, with 11 bases between. Per the germline V gene, CDR1 is MNHEY and CDR2 is SVGAGI. There are 13 residues in the CDR3. The CDR3 DNA sequence: TGTGCCAGCAGTGAAAGCCAGCGCTATGGCTACACCTTC. As protein: CASSESQRYGYTF.

J is TRBJ2-4 and V is TRBV6-1; D unresolved. Germline V gives CDR1 MNHNS, CDR2 SASEGT. V was shortened by 2 bases and J by 6 bases, with 8 bases between the two germline ends. CDR3 size: 13 residues. CDR3 sequence: CASSERGLNIQYF. The DNA for the CDR3 is TGTGCCAGCAGTGAAAGAGGCCTAAACATTCAGTACTTC.

This clone was counted a few times. The chain recombines TRBV28 with TRBJ1-2; 7 nucleotides match TRBD1. The germline gives CDR1 MDHEN, CDR2 SYDVKM. With V trimmed by 1 base and J by 6 bases, 11 bases remained unmatched. The CDR3 has 16 amino acids. The chain's CDR3 is CASSLLQGVGLNGYTF. In nucleotides, the CDR3 is TGTGCCAGCAGTTTATTGCAGGGGGTAGGTCTGAATGGCTACACCTTC.

As for this clone: Other DNA sequences from this sample encode an identical CDR3 as well. The rearrangement joins TRBV5-1 to TRBJ2-3, with D unresolved. The germline CDR1 and CDR2 sequences are SGHRS and YFSETQ. This CDR3 region has 14 residues. Trimming cost V 0 bases and J 1 base, with 6 bases left between them. In DNA form, the CDR3 reads TGCGCCAGCAGCTTGGACTTAGGCACAGATACGCAGTATTTT. Residues: CASSLDLGTDTQYF.

This sequence joins TRBV5-8 and TRBJ1-2; D unclear. V was pared by 1 base and J by 5 bases, with 6 bases between. This CDR3 has 12 amino acids. Germline V gives CDR1 SGHTS, CDR2 YDEGEE. CDR3 sequence (DNA): TGTGCCAGCAGCTTGAGCCGGTATGGCTACACCTTC. This encodes CASSLSRYGYTF.

The chain has TRBV5-5 and TRBJ1-1, with no clear D. The germline gives CDR1 SGHKS, CDR2 YYEKEE (reference sequence). With 0 bases removed from V and 2 bases from J, the gap between germline ends came to 17 bases. This CDR3 comprises 17 residues. Written as DNA, the CDR3 is TGTGCCAGCAGCTTGGGCTTCTGGGCAACGGCCAACACTGAAGCTTTCTTT. This translates into CASSLGFWATANTEAFF. Supplemented by reference TRBV5-5 and TRBJ1-1, the full variable domain reads DAGVTQSPTHLIKTRGQQVTLRCSPISGHKSVSWYQQVLGQGPQFIFQYYEKEERGRGNFPDRFSARQFPNYSSELNVNALLLGDSALYLCASSLGFWATANTEAFFGQGTRLTVV.

The rearrangement joins TRBV28 to TRBJ2-2, with D maybe TRBD1 (5 bases). The V end lost 4 bases, the J end lost 4 bases, and 13 bases lay between the germline ends. The germline CDR1 and CDR2 sequences are MDHEN and SYDVKM. The CDR3 length is 15 residues. CDR3 in amino acids: CASSSGETVTGELFF. CDR3 bases: TGTGCCAGCAGTTCCGGTGAGACAGTCACCGGGGAGCTGTTTTTT.

This chain links TRBV6-6 with TRBJ2-5; D possibly corresponds to TRBD2 (5 bases). The V gene's germline CDR1 is MNHNY and CDR2 SVGAGI (reference sequence). The V gene lost 6 bases and the J gene lost 5 bases, with 13 bases spanning the gap. The CDR3 has 13 residues. CDR3: CASRWAGEETQYF. CDR3 coding DNA: TGTGCCAGCAGATGGGCCGGGGAGGAGACCCAGTACTTC.

This chain uses TRBV7-6 with TRBJ2-1, with 7 nucleotides matching TRBD2. Germline V gene data show CDR1 as SGHVS and CDR2 as FNYEAQ. The CDR3 contains 15 residues. J lost 3 bases, V lost 1 base, and 3 bases had no gene match. CDR3 residues: CASSLDGLDYNEQFF. The CDR3 coding sequence is TGTGCCAGCAGCTTAGATGGACTAGACTACAATGAGCAGTTCTTC.

The chain employs TRBV5-6 and TRBJ2-7; 7 positions agree with TRBD2. J lost 0 bases, V lost 4 bases, and 7 bases had no gene match. CDR3 size: 15 residues. CDR1 is SGHDT, CDR2 YYEEEE, per germline. The CDR3 reads CASSGGLAASYEQYF. In nucleotides, the CDR3 is TGTGCCAGCAGCGGGGGTCTAGCGGCCTCCTACGAGCAGTACTTC.

In this sample, this clone turned up a few times. V is TRBV27 and J is TRBJ1-2, with 7 bases aligning to TRBD1. This CDR3 is 15 amino acids long. CDR1 and CDR2 from the germline V gene are MNHEY and SMNVEV (reference sequence). V lost 6 bases, J lost 5 bases, and 12 bases stayed unmatched. DNA for the CDR3: TGTGCCAGCAGGGAATCAGTGCAGGGGGGATATGGCTACACCTTC. Protein sequence: CASRESVQGGYGYTF.

The CDR3 nucleotides are TGTGCCAGCAGTGACTATAGCGGGAGCACAGATACGCAGTATTTT. Translation gives CASSDYSGSTDTQYF. This sequence joins TRBV25-1 and TRBJ2-3; 7 nucleotides agree with TRBD2. The germline CDR1 and CDR2 sequences are MGHDK and SYGVNS. CDR3 size: 15 residues. V trimming: 3 bases; J trimming: 0 bases; junction bases outside the gene matches: 3.

This clone was picked up a small number of times. V gene TRBV6-6 combines with J gene TRBJ2-7; tentative D call: TRBD2 (7 bases). The CDR3 consists of 13 residues. Trimming took off 10 bases at V and 3 bases at J, with 16 bases between the two ends. Germline loops: CDR1 MNHNY, CDR2 SVGAGI (reference sequence). The CDR3 protein is CATSGGPDYEQYF. In DNA form, the CDR3 reads TGTGCCACCTCGGGGGGCCCTGACTACGAGCAGTACTTC.

The CDR3 loop is CASSLGAGDSTEAFF. DNA for the CDR3: TGCGCCAGCAGCTTGGGGGCAGGTGATAGCACTGAAGCTTTCTTT. The chain combines TRBV5-1 with TRBJ1-1; D gene unclear. V was shortened by 0 bases and J by 4 bases, with 13 bases between the two germline ends. This CDR3 spans 15 amino acids. The germline V gene has CDR1 SGHRS and CDR2 YFSETQ.

The genes are TRBV30 and TRBJ1-1; D is unclear. V lost 1 base to trimming and J lost 1 base, with 4 bases between them. Germline CDR1 is GTSNPN and CDR2 is SVGIG (reference sequence). The CDR3 consists of 12 residues. DNA of the CDR3: TGTGCCTGGAGTGCAGGGAACACTGAAGCTTTCTTT. Translation: CAWSAGNTEAFF.

For the CDR3, the DNA is TGTGCCAGCAGTCTAGAGACCGGGAGAGGACTGTTTTTT. It yields the protein CASSLETGRGLFF. The chain couples TRBV6-1 to TRBJ1-4; D call uncertain. The germline gives CDR1 MNHNS, CDR2 SASEGT. The CDR3 loop spans 13 amino acids. V lost 5 bases to trimming and J lost 13 bases, with 17 bases between them.

J is TRBJ1-6 and V is TRBV6-5, with a tentative D call TRBD1 (6 bases). This CDR3 has 15 amino acids. The germline V gene encodes CDR1 MNHEY and CDR2 SVGAGI. Deletions cut 0 bases from V and 9 bases from J, with 12 bases between. CDR3 in amino acids: CASSYSNRVGSPLHF. CDR3 in DNA: TGTGCCAGCAGTTACTCTAACAGGGTGGGTTCACCCCTCCACTTT.

The chain uses TRBV7-9 and TRBJ2-7, with 11 bases fitting TRBD2. The CDR3 is 15 residues long. From germline, CDR1 is SEHNR and CDR2 FQNEAQ (reference sequence). The V and J ends lost 5 bases and 5 bases, in that order; junction bases with no gene match: 8. The CDR3 DNA sequence: TGTGCCAGCAGCCCTCAGACTAGCGGGATCAACGAGCAGTACTTC. Protein product: CASSPQTSGINEQYF.

This sequence joins TRBV7-6 and TRBJ2-3; TRBD2 matches 8 bases. This CDR3 spans 16 amino acids. Trimming cost V 0 bases and J 3 bases; bases outside gene matches: 5. The V gene's germline CDR1 is SGHVS and CDR2 FNYEAQ. CDR3 sequence (DNA): TGTGCCAGCAGCTTAGCTACCGGCGGGGGGACAGATACGCAGTATTTT. This gives the protein CASSLATGGGTDTQYF.

This clone was recorded only once. This chain joins TRBV7-9 and TRBJ1-2, with 7 nucleotides matching TRBD1. Germline-derived CDR1 and CDR2 are SEHNR and FQNEAQ (reference sequence). The V and J ends lost 5 bases and 4 bases, in that order; junction bases with no gene match: 13. CDR3 length equals 16 residues. The CDR3 DNA is TGTGCCAGCAGCCACATGGGGACAGTGGGACTCTATGGCTACACCTTC. Translation: CASSHMGTVGLYGYTF.

The gene calls are TRBV27 and TRBJ1-1, with 9 positions matching TRBD1. J was trimmed by 3 bases and V by 6 bases; bases with no gene match: 11. The CDR3 consists of 16 residues. Per the germline V gene, CDR1 is MNHEY and CDR2 is SMNVEV (reference sequence). The CDR3 loop is CASSRDRENEDTEAFF. The CDR3 nucleotides are TGTGCCAGCAGCCGGGACAGGGAGAATGAGGACACTGAAGCTTTCTTT.